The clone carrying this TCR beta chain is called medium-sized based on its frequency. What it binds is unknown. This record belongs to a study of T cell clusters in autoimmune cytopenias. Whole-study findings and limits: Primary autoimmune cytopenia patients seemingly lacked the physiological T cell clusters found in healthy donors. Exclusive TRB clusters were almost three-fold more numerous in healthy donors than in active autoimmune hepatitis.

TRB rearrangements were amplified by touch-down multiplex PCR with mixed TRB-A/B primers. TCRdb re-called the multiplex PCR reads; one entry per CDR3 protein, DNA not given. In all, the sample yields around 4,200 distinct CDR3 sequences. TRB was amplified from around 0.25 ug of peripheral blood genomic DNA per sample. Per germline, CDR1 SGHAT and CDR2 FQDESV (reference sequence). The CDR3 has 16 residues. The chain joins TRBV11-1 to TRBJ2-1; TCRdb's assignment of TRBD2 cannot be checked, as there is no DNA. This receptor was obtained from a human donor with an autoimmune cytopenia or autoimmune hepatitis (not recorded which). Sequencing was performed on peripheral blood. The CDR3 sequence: CASSIIAGGRYNEQFF.